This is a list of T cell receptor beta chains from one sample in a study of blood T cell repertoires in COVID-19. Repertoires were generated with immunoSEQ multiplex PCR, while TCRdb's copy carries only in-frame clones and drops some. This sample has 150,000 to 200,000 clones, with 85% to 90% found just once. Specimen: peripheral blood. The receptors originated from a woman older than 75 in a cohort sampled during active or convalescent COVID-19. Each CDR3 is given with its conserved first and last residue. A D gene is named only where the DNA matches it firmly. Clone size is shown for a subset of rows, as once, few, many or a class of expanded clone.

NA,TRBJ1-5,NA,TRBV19,CASSISRVGNQPQHF,TGTGCCAGTAGTATAAGCAGGGTTGGCAATCAGCCCCAGCATTTT
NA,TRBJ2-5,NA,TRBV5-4,CASSRTPFTLVRGETQYF,TGTGCCAGCAGCCGGACCCCTTTTACACTAGTACGGGGTGAGACCCAGTACTTC
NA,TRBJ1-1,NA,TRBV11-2,CASSPWTENTEAFF,TGTGCCAGCAGCCCCTGGACAGAGAACACTGAAGCTTTCTTT
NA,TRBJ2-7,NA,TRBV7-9,CASSLHDSYEQYF,TGTGCCAGCAGCTTGCACGACAGTTACGAGCAGTACTTC
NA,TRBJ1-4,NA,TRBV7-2,CASSYQGSNEKLFF,TGTGCCAGCAGCTATCAGGGTTCCAATGAAAAACTGTTTTTT
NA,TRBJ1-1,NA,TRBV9,CASSWGTGQNTEAFF,TGTGCCAGCAGCTGGGGAACAGGGCAGAACACTGAAGCTTTCTTT
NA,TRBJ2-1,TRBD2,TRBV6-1,CASSDGLAGTTDEQFF,TGTGCCAGCAGTGATGGACTAGCGGGAACCACCGATGAGCAGTTCTTC
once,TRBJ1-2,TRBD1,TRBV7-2,CASSQGRRGPAYGYTF,TGTGCCAGCAGCCAGGGCAGGAGGGGGCCGGCCTATGGCTACACCTTC
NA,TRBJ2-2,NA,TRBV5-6,CASTTVLLTGELFF,TGTGCCAGCACAACGGTCCTGCTCACCGGGGAGCTGTTTTTT
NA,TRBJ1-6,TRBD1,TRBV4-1,CASSQGQGARGSPLHF,TGCGCCAGCAGCCAAGGGCAGGGGGCGCGAGGTTCACCCCTCCACTTT
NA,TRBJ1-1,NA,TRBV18,CASSPQSGENTEAFF,TGTGCCAGCTCACCCCAGTCAGGGGAGAACACTGAAGCTTTCTTT
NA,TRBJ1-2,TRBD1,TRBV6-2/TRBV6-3,CASSYSPRTGSGYTF,TGTGCCAGCAGTTACTCTCCCCGGACAGGGTCTGGCTACACCTTC
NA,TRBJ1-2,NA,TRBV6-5,CASSNRDTYGYTF,TGTGCCAGCAGTAACCGGGACACATATGGCTACACCTTC
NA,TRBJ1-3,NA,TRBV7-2,CASSLILGGTGNTIYF,TGTGCCAGCAGCTTAATCTTGGGAGGGACTGGAAACACCATATATTTT
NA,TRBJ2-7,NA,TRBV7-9,CASSSLVHEQYF,TGTGCCAGCAGCTCTCTCGTCCACGAGCAGTACTTC
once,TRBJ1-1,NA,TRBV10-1,CASSDTGGSYTEAFF,TGCGCCAGCAGCGACACCGGGGGATCGTACACTGAAGCTTTCTTT
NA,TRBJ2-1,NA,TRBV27,CATQGGGPYNEQFF,TGTGCCACCCAAGGGGGGGGACCCTACAATGAGCAGTTCTTC
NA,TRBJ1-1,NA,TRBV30,CAWSVSLRSEAFF,TGTGCCTGGAGTGTAAGTTTGAGAAGTGAAGCTTTCTTT
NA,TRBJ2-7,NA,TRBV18,CASSEVYEQYF,TGTGCCAGCTCAGAGGTCTACGAGCAGTACTTC
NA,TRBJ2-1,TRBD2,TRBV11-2,CASSPSSGGNYNEQFF,TGTGCCAGCAGCCCATCTAGCGGGGGAAACTACAATGAGCAGTTCTTC
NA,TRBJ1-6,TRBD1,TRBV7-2,CASSLGGQGFYNSPLHF,TGTGCCAGCAGCTTAGGAGGACAGGGGTTTTATAATTCACCCCTCCACTTT
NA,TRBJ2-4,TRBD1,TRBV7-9,CASSPNRVRGLKAKNIQYF,TGTGCCAGCAGCCCGAACAGAGTGAGGGGGCTCAAAGCCAAAAACATTCAGTACTTC
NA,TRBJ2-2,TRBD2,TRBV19,CASTGLAGNTGELFF,TGTGCCAGTACCGGACTAGCGGGCAACACCGGGGAGCTGTTTTTT